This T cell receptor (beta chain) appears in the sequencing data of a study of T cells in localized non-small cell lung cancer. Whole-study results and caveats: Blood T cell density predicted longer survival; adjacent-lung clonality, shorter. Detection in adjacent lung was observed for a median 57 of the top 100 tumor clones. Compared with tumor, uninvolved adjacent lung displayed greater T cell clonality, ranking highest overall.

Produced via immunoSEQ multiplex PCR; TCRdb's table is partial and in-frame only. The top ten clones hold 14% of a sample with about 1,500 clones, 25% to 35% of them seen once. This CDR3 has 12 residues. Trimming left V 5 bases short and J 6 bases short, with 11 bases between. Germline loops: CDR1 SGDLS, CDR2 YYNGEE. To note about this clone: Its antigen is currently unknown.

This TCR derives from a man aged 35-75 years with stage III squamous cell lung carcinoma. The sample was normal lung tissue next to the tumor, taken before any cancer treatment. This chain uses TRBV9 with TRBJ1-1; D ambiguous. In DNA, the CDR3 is TGTGCCAGCAGTTTACGCCCCTCTGAAGCTTTCTTT. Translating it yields CASSLRPSEAFF.